The 2 T cell receptor beta chains listed next were all sequenced from one sample in a study of preoperative IRX-2 immunotherapy in early breast cancer. Only in-frame clones appear in the TCRdb table, and some are missing; sequencing was by immunoSEQ multiplex PCR. The profile covers tens of thousands of clones, with about four fifths appearing a single time and roughly 2.4% taken by the ten largest. Treatment specified: preoperative locoregional IRX-2 cytokine immunotherapy. Specimen: lymph node tissue, collected before IRX-2 immunotherapy. Receptors originate from a human donor with breast cancer.

The rearrangement uses TRBV18 and TRBJ1-3; D unclear. CDR1 and CDR2 (germline): KGHSH, LQKENI. The ends were cut back, 0 bases at V and 3 bases at J, with 15 bases in the middle. The CDR3 sequence is 17 residues long. CDR3: CASSPPGGNGLGNTIYF. The CDR3 DNA follows: TGTGCCAGCTCACCACCGGGCGGGAACGGACTTGGAAACACCATATATTTT. The whole variable domain, remainder taken from reference TRBV18 and TRBJ1-3, is NAGVMQNPRHLVRRRGQEARLRCSPMKGHSHVYWYRQLPEEGLKFMVYLQKENIIDESGMPKERFSAEFPKEGPSILRIQQVVRGDSAAYFCASSPPGGNGLGNTIYFGEGSWLTVV.

V usage is TRBV11-3 and J usage is TRBJ2-3; 9 bases map to TRBD2. The trim removed 1 base at V and 1 base at J, leaving 9 bases unmatched. Germline V gene lookup returns CDR1 SGHNT and CDR2 YENEEA. CDR3 length: 18 amino acids. This CDR3 reads CASSLVGVAGARTDTQYF. The CDR3 DNA is TGTGCCAGCAGCTTAGTTGGGGTAGCGGGGGCCCGCACAGATACGCAGTATTTT.